The 8 T cell receptor beta chains reported below all come from one sample, sequenced in a study of cytomegalovirus exposure and HLA in healthy donors. The PCR ran on 60 Vbeta and 13 Jbeta primers. The protocol was immunoSEQ multiplex PCR, while the TCRdb copy is restricted to in-frame clones and leaves out a portion. The table has about 190,000 clones, about four fifths seen once. Sample: PBMCs. The receptors originated from a boy between 10 and 17 years old in good health and CMV-seronegative.

V gene TRBV19 combines with J gene TRBJ1-2, with TRBD1 matching 8 bases. CDR3 length equals 15 residues. The J segment lost 5 bases and the V segment lost 3 bases, leaving 8 bases of the junction unmatched. The germline gives CDR1 LNHDA, CDR2 SQIVND (reference sequence). The CDR3 nucleotides read TGTGCCAGTAGTATCGGCCACAGGGGGTCGTATGGCTACACCTTC. Translation gives CASSIGHRGSYGYTF.

The genes are TRBV27 and TRBJ2-7, with D tentatively TRBD1 (6 bases). V was cut by 3 bases and J by 2 bases, with 14 bases left in between. Germline loops: CDR1 MNHEY, CDR2 SMNVEV (reference sequence). The length of the CDR3 is 15 residues. The CDR3 loop reads CASSLRRQEAYEQYF. The DNA of the CDR3 is TGTGCCAGCAGTTTGAGAAGACAGGAAGCCTACGAGCAGTACTTC.

This chain links TRBV2 with TRBJ1-1; 7 bases map to TRBD1. Germline V gene data show CDR1 as SNHLY and CDR2 as FYNNEI. The CDR3 totals 13 residues. Germline trimming cut 5 bases from V and 4 bases from J; bases unmatched to any gene: 4. The CDR3 nucleotides are TGTGCCAGCAGTCCACAGGGGCTCACTGAAGCTTTCTTT. It yields the protein CASSPQGLTEAFF.

The CDR3 spells CASSETAIAQQYF. The CDR3 DNA reads TGTGCCAGCAGCGAGACAGCGATCGCGCAGCAGTACTTC. The V and J genes are TRBV9 and TRBJ2-7; TRBD1 is a possible D gene (5 bases). The CDR3 spans 13 residues. V was shortened by 3 bases and J by 8 bases, with 15 bases between the two germline ends. Germline values: CDR1 SGDLS, CDR2 YYNGEE. The complete variable domain, with remaining parts taken from reference TRBV9 and TRBJ2-7, reads DSGVTQTPKHLITATGQRVTLRCSPRSGDLSVYWYQQSLDQGLQFLIQYYNGEERAKGNILERFSAQQFPDLHSELNLSSLELGDSALYFCASSETAIAQQYFGPGTRLTVT.

The J gene is TRBJ2-2, the V gene TRBV4-3, with D perhaps matching TRBD1 (6 bases). The CDR3 sequence is 18 residues long. The V gene's germline CDR1 is LGHNA and CDR2 YSLEER. Between the trimmed V and J ends, which lost 0 bases and 0 bases, there was a span of 14 bases. CDR3 loop: CASSQEPVRTANTGELFF. The CDR3 region has the DNA TGCGCCAGCAGCCAAGAACCCGTCCGGACAGCGAACACCGGGGAGCTGTTTTTT.

This clone was recorded only once. This rearrangement joins TRBV15 to TRBJ1-6; TRBD1 agrees at 7 bases. Losses at the gene ends were 4 bases for V and 5 bases for J; bases not matched to a gene: 5. Per germline, CDR1 LNHNV and CDR2 YYDKDF (reference sequence). This CDR3 has 15 amino acids. DNA of the CDR3: TGTGCCACCAGCACCCGGACAGGACATAATTCACCCCTCCACTTT. Translation gives CATSTRTGHNSPLHF.

The genes are TRBV27 and TRBJ2-7, with TRBD1 identical over 7 bases. Germline V gene data show CDR1 as MNHEY and CDR2 as SMNVEV (reference sequence). CDR3 length equals 13 residues. The V gene end was trimmed by 5 bases and the J gene end by 3 bases; junction bases not matched to a gene: 4. CDR3 DNA: TGTGCCAGCAGTCGGACAGGCAACTACGAGCAGTACTTC. This encodes CASSRTGNYEQYF.

J is TRBJ2-7 and V is TRBV6-1; tentative D call: TRBD2 (7 bases). V gave up 8 bases and J gave up 2 bases, with 10 bases separating them. The V gene's germline CDR1 is MNHNS and CDR2 SASEGT. The CDR3 covers 12 residues. CDR3 in amino acids: CASGGAPYEQYF. The CDR3 nucleotides are TGTGCCAGCGGGGGGGCCCCCTACGAGCAGTACTTC.